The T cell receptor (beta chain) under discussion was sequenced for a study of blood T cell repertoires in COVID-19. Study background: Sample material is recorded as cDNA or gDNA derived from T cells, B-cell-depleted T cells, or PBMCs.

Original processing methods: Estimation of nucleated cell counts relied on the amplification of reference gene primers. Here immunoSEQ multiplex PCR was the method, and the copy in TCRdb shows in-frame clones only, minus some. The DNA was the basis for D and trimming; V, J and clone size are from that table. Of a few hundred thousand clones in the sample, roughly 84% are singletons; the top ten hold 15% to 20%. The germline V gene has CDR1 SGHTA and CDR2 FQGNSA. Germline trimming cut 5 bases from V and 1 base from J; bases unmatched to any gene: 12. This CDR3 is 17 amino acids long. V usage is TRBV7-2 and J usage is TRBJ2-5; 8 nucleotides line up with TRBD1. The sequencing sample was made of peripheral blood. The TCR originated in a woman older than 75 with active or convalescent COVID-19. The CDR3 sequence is CASSLDPGQVTQETQYF. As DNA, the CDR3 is TGTGCCAGCAGCCTAGATCCGGGACAGGTAACCCAAGAGACCCAGTACTTC.